The rows below give T cell receptor beta chains drawn from one sample of a study of technical replicates of blood from a handful of donors. Clones were read by immunoSEQ multiplex PCR, and TCRdb kept only the in-frame ones, dropping some. The sample has about 66,000 clones; over 75% are singletons. The sample taken for sequencing was PBMCs. The source is a human donor in good health. Some clones in this sample may be carry-over from other donors' samples. CDR3s include the opening cysteine and the closing phenylalanine or tryptophan. Fields, in order: D gene, clone size, J gene, V gene, CDR3 protein, CDR3 DNA. A D gene is named only where the DNA matches it firmly. Some rows have no size entry. The others give once, few or many, or a class for an expanded clone.

>TRBD1|-|TRBJ1-6|TRBV27
CASRQGWAPLHF
TGTGCCAGCCGACAGGGATGGGCACCCCTCCACTTT
>TRBD1|once|TRBJ1-3|TRBV10-1
CASSGRTGGRSGNTIYF
TGCGCCAGCAGCGGGAGGACAGGGGGGCGCTCTGGAAACACCATATATTTT
>TRBD2|-|TRBJ2-5|TRBV4-1
CASSQDLGLAGGQETQYF
TGCGCCAGCAGCCAAGATTTGGGACTAGCGGGGGGACAAGAGACCCAGTACTTC
>TRBD1|-|TRBJ1-2|TRBV7-2
CASSLGQGVFYGYTF
TGTGCCAGCAGCTTAGGACAGGGGGTATTCTATGGCTACACCTTC
>TRBD2|-|TRBJ2-2|TRBV2
CASRDKRERDGELFF
TGTGCCAGCAGAGACAAGCGGGAGCGGGACGGGGAGCTGTTTTTT
>-|once|TRBJ1-5|TRBV7-8
CASSLSPGRGQHF
TGTGCCAGCAGCTTATCTCCCGGGCGGGGCCAGCATTTT
>-|-|TRBJ1-4|TRBV7-2
CASRNRATNEKLFF
TGTGCCAGCAGGAACAGAGCAACTAATGAAAAACTGTTTTTT
>-|once|TRBJ2-3|TRBV7-9
CASSLVAGTTTDTQYF
TGTGCCAGCAGCTTAGTTGCGGGAACCACCACAGATACGCAGTATTTT
>-|once|TRBJ1-5|TRBV27
CASSSYAGPGVNQPQHF
TGTGCCAGCAGCTCTTACGCCGGACCAGGGGTGAATCAGCCCCAGCATTTT
>TRBD1|-|TRBJ1-5|TRBV15
CATSRAGQGGTQPQHF
TGTGCCACCAGCAGAGCGGGACAGGGAGGGACTCAGCCCCAGCATTTT
>-|-|TRBJ2-2|TRBV19
CASSIFGQGKTGELFF
TGTGCCAGTAGTATTTTTGGGCAGGGAAAGACCGGGGAGCTGTTTTTT